The 27 T cell receptor beta chains in this list originate from one sample, sequenced in a study of beta chain features in type 1 diabetes. cDNA synthesis used the whole RNA isolate, giving expressed TCRB sequences. The assay was immunoSEQ multiplex PCR, and TCRdb's table has in-frame clones only and misses some. There are around 450,000 clones in the sample; about an eighth occur only once, and more than 0.045% lies in the top ten. Sequenced input: naive CD4+ T cells from blood. The origin of the receptors is a woman aged 18-30 years in good health.

This clone was counted a few times. This chain joins TRBV29-1 and TRBJ2-1, with 7 bases matching TRBD1. V shed 4 bases, J shed 6 bases, and the junction held 3 bases outside the gene matches. The germline gives CDR1 SQVTM, CDR2 ANQGSEA. This CDR3 is built from 12 residues. CDR3 protein: CSVVGQVNEQFF. The CDR3 DNA follows: TGCAGCGTTGTTGGACAGGTCAATGAGCAGTTCTTC.

The rearrangement joins TRBV29-1 to TRBJ2-5, with a weak D call TRBD1 (6 bases). Germline V gives CDR1 SQVTM, CDR2 ANQGSEA. Deletions cut 7 bases from V and 0 bases from J, with 30 bases between. The CDR3 spans 19 residues. The CDR3 reads CSALIYRALDRQYQETQYF. For the CDR3, the DNA is TGCAGCGCTCTTATCTACAGGGCGCTCGACCGACAGTACCAAGAGACCCAGTACTTC.

The chain uses TRBV11-3 and TRBJ2-1, with D tentatively TRBD2 (7 bases). The CDR3 has 15 amino acids. Germline-derived CDR1 and CDR2 are SGHNT and YENEEA. Trimming removed 6 bases at V and 4 bases at J, with 16 bases between. The CDR3 protein is CASRPSRGAYNEQFF. The DNA of the CDR3 is TGTGCCAGCAGGCCTAGCCGGGGGGCATACAATGAGCAGTTCTTC. The whole variable domain, filled in from reference TRBV11-3 and TRBJ2-1, reads EAGVVQSPRYKIIEKKQPVAFWCNPISGHNTLYWYLQNLGQGPELLIRYENEEAVDDSQLPKDRFSAERLKGVDSTLKIQPAELGDSAVYLCASRPSRGAYNEQFFGPGTRLTVL.

This clone was recorded a few times. The gene calls are TRBV5-4 and TRBJ1-6; TRBD1 is a possible D gene (5 bases). The germline V gene encodes CDR1 SGHNT and CDR2 YYREEE (reference sequence). V lost 1 base and J lost 8, with 19 bases in between. The CDR3 length is 17 residues. The CDR3 sequence: CASSLRDVDGYDSPLHF. The CDR3 coding sequence is TGTGCCAGCAGCTTGCGGGACGTCGACGGGTATGATTCACCCCTCCACTTT.

This chain connects TRBV27 to TRBJ2-3; 10 positions agree with TRBD1. The germline CDR1 and CDR2 sequences are MNHEY and SMNVEV (reference sequence). The V and J ends lost 5 bases and 3 bases, in that order; junction bases with no gene match: 2. The CDR3 extends over 14 amino acids. This chain's CDR3 is CASSTGQGTDTQYF. The CDR3 DNA reads TGTGCCAGCAGTACGGGACAGGGGACAGATACGCAGTATTTT.

J is TRBJ2-1 and V is TRBV25-1; unclear D gene. Germline CDR1 is MGHDK and CDR2 is SYGVNS. There are 14 residues in the CDR3. The V end was cut by 3 bases, the J end by 4 bases, with 10 bases between. CDR3 sequence: CASSETGNYNEQFF. The CDR3 DNA reads as TGTGCCAGCAGTGAGACCGGAAATTACAATGAGCAGTTCTTC.

The chain combines TRBV28 with TRBJ2-6; 9 nucleotides match TRBD1. The CDR3 is 18 residues long. Trimming took 6 bases from V and 0 from J; bases not matched to a gene: 9. The germline CDR1 and CDR2 sequences are MDHEN and SYDVKM. The CDR3 bases are TGTGCCAGCAGGTCCCCGGGACAGGGCGTCTCTGGGGCCAACGTCCTGACTTTC. Translated: CASRSPGQGVSGANVLTF.

This clone occurred a few times. The chain joins TRBV16 to TRBJ1-1; D gene unclear. CDR1 is KGHSY, CDR2 FQNENV, per germline. The CDR3 extends over 13 amino acids. Between the trimmed V and J ends, which lost 4 bases and 1 base, there was a span of 7 bases. This CDR3 reads CASSPLKNTEAFF. Here the CDR3 DNA reads TGTGCCAGCAGCCCACTTAAGAACACTGAAGCTTTCTTT.

A few counts support this clone. V usage is TRBV4-3 and J usage is TRBJ2-5, with no clear D. Germline CDR1 LGHNA, CDR2 YSLEER. The V and J ends lost 1 base and 7 bases respectively, with 13 bases between them. CDR3 size: 14 residues. CDR3 in DNA: TGCGCCAGCAGCCAAGCCAAGCGCCTGGGGACCCAGTACTTC. It translates to CASSQAKRLGTQYF.

This clone has just a few counts. The rearrangement links TRBV13 to TRBJ2-2; 8 bases align to TRBD1. V gave up 4 bases and J gave up 0 bases; unmatched junction bases: 1. CDR1 is PRHDT, CDR2 FYEKMQ, per germline (reference sequence). The CDR3 runs 15 residues. The CDR3 region is CASSSGQANTGELFF. CDR3 bases: TGTGCCAGCAGCTCGGGACAGGCGAACACCGGGGAGCTGTTTTTT.

This clone was counted only a few times. The chain employs TRBV2 and TRBJ1-1; 7 nucleotides agree with TRBD1. From germline, CDR1 is SNHLY and CDR2 FYNNEI. The ends lost 3 bases at V and 5 bases at J; junction bases unmatched: 6. The length of the CDR3 is 14 residues. The CDR3 region is CASSDEGAGTEAFF. CDR3 nucleotides: TGTGCCAGCAGTGACGAGGGGGCAGGGACTGAAGCTTTCTTT.

This clone was recorded a few times. The genes are TRBV29-1 and TRBJ1-2; D unresolved. The V and J ends lost 4 bases and 10 bases respectively, with 16 bases between them. The germline V gene encodes CDR1 SQVTM and CDR2 ANQGSEA. This CDR3 contains 12 residues. In DNA, the CDR3 is TGCAGCGTTGCGGAATGGCAGGTACCCTACACCTTC. Encoded protein: CSVAEWQVPYTF.

CDR3: CASSLTSVGTGELFF. The CDR3 nucleotides read TGTGCCAGCAGCTTAACTAGCGTGGGCACCGGGGAGCTGTTTTTT. The chain links TRBV7-9 to TRBJ2-2; TRBD2 agrees at 7 bases. The CDR3 runs to 15 residues. Germline V gene data show CDR1 as SEHNR and CDR2 as FQNEAQ (reference sequence). The junction had 4 bases not matched to a gene; V was cut back by 2 bases and J by 4 bases.

This chain uses TRBV10-3 with TRBJ1-2; D unclear. CDR1 ENHRY and CDR2 SYGVKD come from the germline V gene. Deletions cut 9 bases from V and 1 base from J, with 9 bases between. The CDR3 has 12 residues. In DNA form, the CDR3 reads TGTGCCATTTCAGAGCTTAACTATGGCTACACCTTC. Amino acid sequence: CAISELNYGYTF.

This clone was observed a handful of times. The chain has TRBV9 and TRBJ2-1; 13 nucleotides line up with TRBD2. J was trimmed by 5 bases and V by 3 bases; bases with no gene match: 5. Germline V lookup: CDR1 SGDLS, CDR2 YYNGEE. This CDR3 contains 16 residues. The DNA for the CDR3 is TGTGCCAGCAGCGCAAGACTAGCGGGGGGACACAATGAGCAGTTCTTC. It encodes CASSARLAGGHNEQFF.

This clone was counted only a few times. The rearrangement links TRBV6-4 to TRBJ2-5, with D maybe TRBD2 (6 bases). The V and J ends lost 6 bases and 5 bases respectively, with 13 bases between them. This CDR3 is 13 amino acids long. Germline V gene data show CDR1 as MRHNA and CDR2 as SNTAGT. CDR3 in DNA: TGTGCCAGCAGCCGGACGGGAGACGAGACCCAGTACTTC. Translating gives CASSRTGDETQYF.

This clone has only a few counts. V is TRBV30 and J is TRBJ1-5; no clear D. Germline V lookup: CDR1 GTSNPN, CDR2 SVGIG (reference sequence). The V gene lost 1 base and the J gene lost 2 bases, with 6 bases spanning the gap. CDR3 length equals 13 residues. The CDR3 DNA reads TGTGCCTGGAGTGGGGGTCGCAATCAGCCCCAGCATTTT. Amino acids: CAWSGGRNQPQHF.

This clone was seen more than once but under ten times. V usage is TRBV25-1 and J usage is TRBJ1-3; TRBD1 matches at 9 bases. This CDR3 comprises 13 residues. Germline CDR1 reads MGHDK; CDR2 reads SYGVNS. V shed 4 bases, J shed 7 bases, and the junction held 2 bases outside the gene matches. CDR3 sequence (DNA): TGTGCCAGCAGTGGGGACAGGGCGAACACCATATATTTT. It codes for CASSGDRANTIYF.

The chain couples TRBV6-6 to TRBJ1-2; TRBD1 aligns across 10 bases. V lost 6 bases and J lost 4; bases outside the gene matches: 5. The CDR3 has 14 residues. The germline V gene encodes CDR1 MNHNY and CDR2 SVGAGI (reference sequence). CDR3 residues: CASSLGQGFYGYTF. The CDR3, as DNA: TGTGCCAGCAGCCTGGGACAGGGGTTCTATGGCTACACCTTC.

The chain combines TRBV7-6 with TRBJ1-5; TRBD1 aligns across 11 bases. The ends lost 5 bases at V and 11 bases at J; junction bases unmatched: 11. The germline CDR1 and CDR2 sequences are SGHVS and FNYEAQ. The CDR3 sequence is 15 residues long. The chain's CDR3 is CASSPGGTGGAAQHF. The CDR3 nucleotides are TGTGCCAGCAGCCCAGGAGGGACAGGGGGTGCAGCCCAGCATTTT.

The sample holds a few counts of this clone. The sample holds other DNA sequences that translate to the same CDR3. V usage is TRBV18 and J usage is TRBJ2-7; D possibly corresponds to TRBD2 (5 bases). The CDR3 consists of 13 residues. Trimming shortened V by 1 base and J by 2 bases, and 6 bases separated the two germline ends. Looked up from germline, CDR1 is KGHSH and CDR2 is LQKENI. The CDR3 region has the DNA TGTGCCAGCTCACCACAGGGAGCCTACGAGCAGTACTTC. It yields the protein CASSPQGAYEQYF.

This clone appeared a few times. This chain uses TRBV29-1 with TRBJ1-5, with D possibly TRBD1 on 5 matching bases. V was pared by 5 bases and J by 3 bases, with 11 bases between. The length of the CDR3 is 13 residues. Germline V gene sequence: CDR1 SQVTM, CDR2 ANQGSEA. CDR3 nucleotides: TGCAGCGTTTCGTGGGGCCCCAATCAGCCCCAGCATTTT. Its translation is CSVSWGPNQPQHF.

This clone was seen more than once but under ten times. This chain uses TRBV5-1 with TRBJ1-2; 10 bases agree with TRBD1. Per the germline V gene, CDR1 is SGHRS and CDR2 is YFSETQ. There are 16 residues in the CDR3. V shed 1 base and J 8 bases; nucleotides not matched to a gene: 11. The CDR3 loop is CASSLTGQGTVGGYTF. CDR3 coding DNA: TGCGCCAGCAGCTTGACGGGACAGGGGACCGTAGGAGGCTACACCTTC.

The chain carries TRBV13 and TRBJ2-2; TRBD2 matches 7 bases. This CDR3 has 16 amino acids. V dropped 5 bases and J dropped 0; count of bases not matched to a gene: 6. CDR1 and CDR2 (germline): PRHDT, FYEKMQ (reference sequence). The CDR3 loop reads CASSPERGTNTGELFF. Written as DNA, the CDR3 is TGTGCCAGCAGCCCGGAGCGGGGAACGAACACCGGGGAGCTGTTTTTT. The complete variable domain, with remaining parts taken from reference TRBV13 and TRBJ2-2, reads AAGVIQSPRHLIKEKRETATLKCYPIPRHDTVYWYQQGPGQDPQFLISFYEKMQSDKGSIPDRFSAQQFSDYHSELNMSSLELGDSALYFCASSPERGTNTGELFFGEGSRLTVL.

This clone was seen more than once but under ten times. The CDR3 loop is CASSFGTDTQYF. CDR3 sequence (DNA): TGTGCCAGCAGCTTTGGGACGGATACGCAGTATTTT. This rearrangement joins TRBV5-6 to TRBJ2-3, with D perhaps TRBD1 or TRBD2 (5 bases each). Trimming left V 2 bases short and J 6 bases short, with 7 bases between. The germline CDR1 and CDR2 sequences are SGHDT and YYEEEE. CDR3 length: 12 amino acids.

The chain links TRBV2 to TRBJ2-1; TRBD2 aligns across 10 bases. The CDR3 loop spans 13 amino acids. Germline CDR1 and CDR2: SNHLY and FYNNEI. The CDR3 loop reads CVGTSGTYNEQFF. CDR3 bases: TGTGTAGGAACTAGCGGGACCTACAATGAGCAGTTCTTC.

Only a few counts were recorded for this clone. This sequence joins TRBV7-3 and TRBJ2-5, with D unclear. CDR1 SGHTA and CDR2 FQGTGA come from the germline V gene. The CDR3 loop spans 15 amino acids. Deletions cut 5 bases from V and 4 bases from J, with 17 bases between. This CDR3 is CASSPQEGLGETQYF. The CDR3 nucleotides are TGTGCCAGCAGCCCCCAGGAAGGGTTGGGAGAGACCCAGTACTTC.